These 25 T cell receptor beta chains came from one sample sequenced in a study of radiation and T cells in renal cell carcinoma (dated by TCRdb to 2018 to 2021). The sample's time point, from its label and the paper: blood 4 weeks post-SBRT, at nephrectomy. Explained via the paper, the treatment or condition label denotes: 15 Gy SBRT to primary tumor, nephrectomy 4 weeks later. The method behind the library was the immunoSEQ multiplex PCR assay. This is the immuneACCESS table as TCRdb keeps it, with only in-frame sequences that have V and J called. A part of the clones is gone; compared with another copy, unresolved V genes explain less than half, and the rest is unexplained. For this sample the table gives about 150,000 clones, of which about 88% were detected only once. Around a sixth of the sample comes from the top ten. The sample in question was blood, obtained from a patient whose treatment included radiotherapy and nephrectomy. Receptors originate from a woman aged 45-59 years with renal cell carcinoma.

The chain is built from TRBV28 and TRBJ1-2; D is undetermined. The germline CDR1 and CDR2 sequences are MDHEN and SYDVKM. Trimming removed 3 bases at V and 7 bases at J, with 6 bases between. This CDR3 spans 11 amino acids. CDR3 bases: TGTGCCAGCAGTTTTTTGCGTGGCTACACCTTC. Amino acid sequence: CASSFLRGYTF.

V usage is TRBV29-1 and J usage is TRBJ1-1, with D possibly matching TRBD1 (5 bases). This CDR3 region has 12 residues. Germline values: CDR1 SQVTM, CDR2 ANQGSEA. The V end lost 4 bases, the J end lost 4 bases, and 10 bases lay between the germline ends. CDR3 protein: CSVGGDGTEAFF. CDR3 in DNA: TGCAGCGTTGGAGGGGATGGCACTGAAGCTTTCTTT.

The J gene is TRBJ2-3, the V gene TRBV10-2, with TRBD2 identical over 10 bases. Trimming at V came to 4 bases and at J to 4 bases, leaving 5 bases not matched to a gene. CDR1 WSHSY and CDR2 SAAADI come from the germline V gene. This CDR3 is built from 15 residues. CDR3 loop: CASSVKRGGPDTQYF. DNA for the CDR3: TGCGCCAGCAGTGTGAAGCGGGGGGGCCCAGATACGCAGTATTTT.

The chain recombines TRBV7-2 with TRBJ2-2; D ambiguous. V was pared by 3 bases and J by 3 bases, with 11 bases between. Germline CDR1 and CDR2: SGHTA and FQGNSA. CDR3 length equals 15 residues. The DNA for the CDR3 is TGTGCCAGCAGCTTGGCCGGGCCCGACACCGGGGAGCTGTTTTTT. It yields the protein CASSLAGPDTGELFF. Based on the CDR3 plus reference TRBV7-2 and TRBJ2-2, the full variable domain is GAGVSQSPSNKVTEKGKDVELRCDPISGHTALYWYRQSLGQGLEFLIYFQGNSAPDKSGLPSDRFSAERTGGSVSTLTIQRTQQEDSAVYLCASSLAGPDTGELFFGEGSRLTVL.

This sequence joins TRBV7-2 and TRBJ1-5; no clear D gene. Germline CDR1 reads SGHTA; CDR2 reads FQGNSA. V lost 3 bases to trimming and J lost 3 bases, with 3 bases between them. This CDR3 region has 12 residues. The CDR3 loop is CASSFFNQPQHF. As DNA, the CDR3 is TGTGCCAGCAGCTTCTTCAATCAGCCCCAGCATTTT.

The V gene is TRBV20-1, the J gene TRBJ2-7; 8 positions match TRBD1. Per the germline V gene, CDR1 is DFQATT and CDR2 is SNEGSKA (reference sequence). The CDR3 is 11 amino acids. Trimming removed 3 bases from V and 9 bases from J; junction bases left unmatched: 4. CDR3 sequence reads: CSARDDRGQYF. In DNA, the CDR3 is TGCAGTGCTAGGGACGACAGGGGGCAGTACTTC.

The CDR3 DNA reads as TGTGCCAGCAGCTTAGAGTTCGCTCCCAGGAAGGAGACCCAGTACTTC. This encodes CASSLEFAPRKETQYF. The chain is built from TRBV7-9 and TRBJ2-5; D is unclear. The CDR3 consists of 16 residues. CDR1 SEHNR and CDR2 FQNEAQ come from the germline V gene (reference sequence). Deletions cut 1 base from V and 5 bases from J, with 17 bases between. The complete variable domain, with remaining parts taken from reference TRBV7-9 and TRBJ2-5, reads DTGVSQNPRHKITKRGQNVTFRCDPISEHNRLYWYRQTLGQGPEFLTYFQNEAQLEKSRLLSDRFSAERPKGSFSTLEIQRTEQGDSAMYLCASSLEFAPRKETQYFGPGTRLLVL.

J is TRBJ1-6 and V is TRBV6-5; D gene unclear. CDR1 and CDR2 from the germline V gene are MNHEY and SVGAGI. Trimming shortened V by 6 bases and J by 7 bases, and 16 bases separated the two germline ends. The CDR3 sequence is 15 residues long. The CDR3 region has the DNA TGTGCCAGCAGCCCCGCCGGAGGTGAGAATTCACCCCTCCACTTT. It is translated as CASSPAGGENSPLHF.

This clone came up once. V usage is TRBV30 and J usage is TRBJ2-7, with D possibly TRBD2 on 5 matching bases. With 0 bases removed from V and 3 bases from J, the gap between germline ends came to 15 bases. Germline values: CDR1 GTSNPN, CDR2 SVGIG (reference sequence). The CDR3 consists of 15 residues. CDR3 nucleotides: TGTGCCTGGAGTGTAGGGAGCGCGTACTTCTACGAGCAGTACTTC. Encoded protein: CAWSVGSAYFYEQYF.

The chain joins TRBV7-2 to TRBJ1-1, with a weak D call TRBD1 (5 bases). The germline V gene encodes CDR1 SGHTA and CDR2 FQGNSA. The V end was cut by 3 bases, the J end by 0 bases, with 8 bases between. This CDR3 is 14 amino acids long. The DNA for the CDR3 is TGTGCCAGCAGCTTGATGACAGTGAACACTGAAGCTTTCTTT. It codes for CASSLMTVNTEAFF.

The chain recombines TRBV7-6 with TRBJ2-5; D may be TRBD1 (7 bases). Germline V lookup: CDR1 SGHVS, CDR2 FNYEAQ. Between the trimmed V and J ends, which lost 8 bases and 2 bases, there was a span of 15 bases. The CDR3 runs 14 residues. CDR3 amino acids: CASALGGQQETQYF. CDR3 bases: TGTGCCAGCGCTCTGGGGGGACAGCAAGAGACCCAGTACTTC.

The chain combines TRBV4-1 with TRBJ2-5; 14 bases map to TRBD2. Germline assignment: CDR1 MGHRA and CDR2 YSYEKL. CDR3 length equals 17 residues. Unmatched junction bases numbered 10, after V lost 5 bases and J lost 5 bases. The CDR3 protein is CASSFSGTSGGWETQYF. The CDR3 nucleotides are TGCGCCAGCAGCTTTTCCGGGACTAGCGGGGGTTGGGAGACCCAGTACTTC.

This chain links TRBV23-1 with TRBJ2-7; 11 bases are shared with TRBD2. TRBV23-1 is flagged as an ORF with uncertain function. This CDR3 has 19 amino acids. Trimming cost V 2 bases and J 0 bases; bases outside gene matches: 12. CDR3 region: CASSQPATTTSGSSYEQYF. Here the CDR3 DNA reads TGCGCCAGCAGTCAACCCGCGACCACAACTAGCGGGAGCTCCTACGAGCAGTACTTC.

The chain uses TRBV6-4 and TRBJ2-1; D gene uncertain. The CDR3 spans 14 residues. V was clipped by 3 bases and J by 9 bases, with 15 bases between them. Germline V lookup: CDR1 MRHNA, CDR2 SNTAGT. The CDR3 loop is CASSEEWPWGEQFF. CDR3 DNA sequence: TGTGCCAGCAGTGAGGAGTGGCCATGGGGTGAGCAGTTCTTC.

The chain links TRBV30 to TRBJ2-5; 7 nucleotides align to TRBD1. The junction had 8 bases not matched to a gene; V was cut back by 2 bases and J by 2 bases. This CDR3 contains 15 residues. CDR1 and CDR2 from the germline V gene are GTSNPN and SVGIG (reference sequence). The CDR3: CAWSTWGQLQETQYF. CDR3 in DNA: TGTGCCTGGAGTACCTGGGGACAGCTACAAGAGACCCAGTACTTC.

Only one count was recorded for this clone. The genes are TRBV29-1 and TRBJ1-2; 8 bases are shared with TRBD1. Germline values: CDR1 SQVTM, CDR2 ANQGSEA. This CDR3 has 12 residues. Losses at the gene ends were 6 bases for V and 6 bases for J; bases not matched to a gene: 6. The chain's CDR3 is CSVLSGGHGYTF. The CDR3 DNA sequence: TGCAGCGTACTTTCAGGGGGCCATGGCTACACCTTC. Based on the CDR3 plus reference TRBV29-1 and TRBJ1-2, the full variable domain is SAVISQKPSRDICQRGTSLTIQCQVDSQVTMMFWYRQQPGQSLTLIATANQGSEATYESGFVIDKFPISRPNLTFSTLTVSNMSPEDSSIYLCSVLSGGHGYTFGSGTRLTVV.

This chain uses TRBV6-1 with TRBJ1-2; 7 bases agree with TRBD1. Germline V gives CDR1 MNHNS, CDR2 SASEGT. The V segment lost 2 bases and the J segment 3 bases; nucleotides outside the gene matches: 12. The CDR3 runs 17 residues. The CDR3, as DNA: TGTGCCAGCAGTGAACCCTTAGGAGGGGGCAGATACTATGGCTACACCTTC. Its translation: CASSEPLGGGRYYGYTF.

V usage is TRBV5-1 and J usage is TRBJ2-1, with TRBD2 matching over 8 bases. There are 14 residues in the CDR3. Germline values: CDR1 SGHRS, CDR2 YFSETQ. V shed 2 bases, J shed 5 bases, and the junction held 3 bases outside the gene matches. The CDR3 here is CASSFAGGHNEQFF. CDR3 coding DNA: TGCGCCAGCAGCTTCGCGGGAGGACACAATGAGCAGTTCTTC.

The rearrangement uses TRBV6-4 and TRBJ1-5, with D maybe TRBD1 (5 bases). This CDR3 is 13 amino acids long. The V end lost 5 bases, the J end lost 3 bases, and 8 bases lay between the germline ends. Germline V gene data show CDR1 as MRHNA and CDR2 as SNTAGT. The CDR3 sequence: CASSLGDNQPQHF. In DNA form, the CDR3 reads TGTGCCAGCAGTCTGGGGGACAATCAGCCCCAGCATTTT.

The V gene is TRBV6-1, the J gene TRBJ2-1; tentative D call: TRBD2 (5 bases). Looked up from germline, CDR1 is MNHNS and CDR2 is SASEGT. Between the trimmed V and J ends, which lost 5 bases and 7 bases, there was a span of 24 bases. This CDR3 region has 17 residues. This chain's CDR3 is CASSQGRNEGGRNEQFF. CDR3 bases: TGTGCCAGCAGTCAAGGGCGAAATGAGGGCGGTCGGAATGAGCAGTTCTTC.

This chain uses TRBV2 with TRBJ1-5; 9 bases agree with TRBD1. The CDR3 runs to 15 residues. Germline CDR1 is SNHLY and CDR2 is FYNNEI. J gave up 2 bases and V 8 bases, and 7 bases lay outside the gene matches. DNA for the CDR3: TGTGCCAGCGGGGACAGGGAGTTTGGCAATCAGCCCCAGCATTTT. Protein product: CASGDREFGNQPQHF.

The rearrangement uses TRBV9 and TRBJ2-7, with 7 bases that match TRBD2. V trimming: 6 bases; J trimming: 0 bases; junction bases outside the gene matches: 6. Germline-derived CDR1 and CDR2 are SGDLS and YYNGEE. The length of the CDR3 is 14 residues. The CDR3 sequence: CASTRGSDSYEQYF. CDR3 bases: TGTGCCAGCACGCGGGGGAGCGACTCCTACGAGCAGTACTTC.

This chain uses TRBV27 with TRBJ1-4; D possibly corresponds to TRBD1 (5 bases). V was cut by 1 base and J by 7 bases, with 10 bases left in between. The CDR3 is 14 amino acids. Germline lookup yields CDR1 MNHEY and CDR2 SMNVEV (reference sequence). As DNA, the CDR3 is TGTGCCAGCAGTTTATTGGGGGGGGGTGAAAAACTGTTTTTT. Encoded protein: CASSLLGGGEKLFF.

The chain links TRBV25-1 to TRBJ2-6, with D maybe TRBD2 (5 bases). The CDR3 is 17 residues long. The ends were cut back, 5 bases at V and 0 bases at J, with 14 bases in the middle. The germline gives CDR1 MGHDK, CDR2 SYGVNS. In DNA, the CDR3 is TGTGCCAGCAGTTCCCGGGGAGACGACTCTGGGGCCAACGTCCTGACTTTC. This translates into CASSSRGDDSGANVLTF.

This clone was found once. The rearrangement links TRBV5-4 to TRBJ2-5; D is perhaps TRBD1 (7 bases). The germline CDR1 and CDR2 sequences are SGHNT and YYREEE (reference sequence). The V end was cut by 4 bases, the J end by 4 bases, with 17 bases between. CDR3 length: 15 residues. The CDR3 region has the DNA TGTGCCAGCAGCCCTAGTGCAGGGGGGATAGAGACCCAGTACTTC. It codes for CASSPSAGGIETQYF.